These T cell receptor beta chains were read from a single sample in a study of somatic mutations in cytotoxic T cells in rheumatoid arthritis. Libraries were prepared by immunoSEQ multiplex PCR; TCRdb keeps only in-frame clonotypes and omits some of them. The sample yields more than 4,500 clones, 70% to 85% seen once. Sequenced material: CD8+ T cells sorted from blood. The receptors shown here come from a woman in her forties or fifties with rheumatoid arthritis. Each CDR3 is given with its conserved first and last residue. Fields, in order: D gene, clone size, J gene, V gene, CDR3 protein, CDR3 DNA. A D gene is named only where the DNA matches it firmly. Size is omitted from some rows. Given values are once, few, many or a class for expanded clones.

D: TRBD1
size: NA
J: TRBJ1-2
V: TRBV7-8
CDR3: CASSSLPGQDGEYYGYTF
DNA: TGTGCCAGCAGCTCCCTCCCGGGACAGGACGGCGAGTACTATGGCTACACCTTC

D: TRBD1
size: NA
J: TRBJ2-1
V: TRBV15
CDR3: CATEEKTGQGARNEQFF
DNA: TGTGCCACCGAGGAGAAAACGGGGCAGGGGGCCCGCAATGAGCAGTTCTTC

D: TRBD1
size: once
J: TRBJ1-2
V: TRBV27
CDR3: CASSPENWTGARVKYGYTF
DNA: TGTGCCAGCAGTCCCGAAAATTGGACAGGGGCAAGGGTGAAGTATGGCTACACCTTC

D: TRBD1
size: NA
J: TRBJ1-5
V: TRBV27
CDR3: CASSLSGQGRGQPQHF
DNA: TGTGCCAGCAGTTTATCGGGACAGGGTCGTGGGCAGCCCCAGCATTTT

D: TRBD2
size: NA
J: TRBJ2-5
V: TRBV27
CDR3: CASRLAGGPETQYF
DNA: TGTGCCAGCAGACTAGCGGGGGGACCAGAGACCCAGTACTTC

D: NA
size: NA
J: TRBJ2-5
V: TRBV2
CDR3: CASSDSQGTAQYF
DNA: TGTGCCAGCAGTGATAGTCAGGGGACGGCCCAGTACTTC

D: NA
size: NA
J: TRBJ2-6
V: TRBV29-1
CDR3: CSVEGTSGANVLTF
DNA: TGCAGCGTTGAGGGGACATCTGGGGCCAACGTCCTGACTTTC

D: NA
size: NA
J: TRBJ1-1
V: TRBV7-9
CDR3: CASTYGSTEAFF
DNA: TGTGCCAGCACCTACGGGAGCACTGAAGCTTTCTTT

D: NA
size: NA
J: TRBJ2-3
V: TRBV19
CDR3: CASSISGQTTDTQYF
DNA: TGTGCCAGTAGTATAAGCGGCCAAACCACAGATACGCAGTATTTT

D: NA
size: NA
J: TRBJ2-1
V: TRBV7-6
CDR3: CASSARGSHNEQFF
DNA: TGTGCCAGCAGCGCTCGGGGGAGCCACAATGAGCAGTTCTTC

D: TRBD2
size: NA
J: TRBJ2-7
V: TRBV19
CDR3: CASSLELAGYEQYF
DNA: TGTGCCAGTAGTCTCGAACTAGCGGGATACGAGCAGTACTTC

D: NA
size: NA
J: TRBJ2-3
V: TRBV6-5
CDR3: CASSHTDTQYF
DNA: TGTGCCAGCAGTCACACAGATACGCAGTATTTT

D: NA
size: few
J: TRBJ1-1
V: TRBV20-1
CDR3: CSAREQTF
DNA: TGCAGTGCTAGAGAACAAACCTTT

D: TRBD1
size: NA
J: TRBJ1-1
V: TRBV12-5
CDR3: CASGGTGVGIEAFF
DNA: TGTGCTAGTGGAGGGACAGGGGTGGGGATTGAAGCTTTCTTT

D: NA
size: NA
J: TRBJ2-1
V: TRBV5-4
CDR3: CASSLTDNEQFF
DNA: TGTGCCAGCAGCTTGACAGACAATGAGCAGTTCTTC

D: NA
size: NA
J: TRBJ1-5
V: TRBV6-5
CDR3: CASKPQVYSNQPQHF
DNA: TGTGCCAGCAAGCCGCAGGTCTATAGCAATCAGCCCCAGCATTTT

D: NA
size: NA
J: TRBJ1-1
V: TRBV19
CDR3: CASSIGSGPGNTEAFF
DNA: TGTGCCAGTAGTATAGGGTCAGGGCCGGGGAACACTGAAGCTTTCTTT

D: NA
size: once
J: TRBJ2-3
V: TRBV11-1
CDR3: CASSSYTGSDTQYF
DNA: TGTGCCAGCAGCAGTTACACAGGGTCAGATACGCAGTATTTT

D: NA
size: NA
J: TRBJ2-5
V: TRBV6-5
CDR3: CASSYSGGIETQYF
DNA: TGTGCCAGCAGTTACAGTGGCGGGATAGAGACCCAGTACTTC

D: TRBD1
size: once
J: TRBJ1-3
V: TRBV11-2
CDR3: CASSPRLGQVGSGNTIYF
DNA: TGTGCCAGCAGCCCGAGATTGGGACAGGTCGGCTCTGGAAACACCATATATTTT

D: NA
size: NA
J: TRBJ2-7
V: TRBV7-2
CDR3: CASSSPSGLYEQYF
DNA: TGTGCCAGCAGCTCCCCGAGCGGGCTTTACGAGCAGTACTTC

D: NA
size: NA
J: TRBJ1-2
V: TRBV2
CDR3: CASIWSGSDGYTF
DNA: TGTGCCAGCATATGGTCGGGGTCCGATGGCTACACCTTC

D: NA
size: NA
J: TRBJ2-1
V: TRBV7-8
CDR3: CASSFETSYNEQFF
DNA: TGTGCCAGCAGCTTCGAGACATCCTACAATGAGCAGTTCTTC

D: TRBD1
size: NA
J: TRBJ2-7
V: TRBV4-1
CDR3: CASSQAGQGDHEQYF
DNA: TGCGCCAGCAGCCAAGCGGGACAGGGGGATCACGAGCAGTACTTC

D: TRBD2
size: NA
J: TRBJ2-7
V: TRBV4-2
CDR3: CASSQEAGGFPSEQYF
DNA: TGTGCCAGCAGCCAAGAGGCGGGGGGGTTCCCAAGCGAGCAGTACTTC

D: NA
size: NA
J: TRBJ2-5
V: TRBV19
CDR3: CASSQQGTETQYF
DNA: TGTGCCAGTAGTCAGCAGGGCACGGAGACCCAGTACTTC

D: NA
size: NA
J: TRBJ2-5
V: TRBV9
CDR3: CASSVGAGTETQYF
DNA: TGTGCCAGCAGCGTAGGGGCGGGGACGGAGACCCAGTACTTC